The next 2 T cell receptor beta chains were all read from a single sample in a study of blood T cell repertoires in COVID-19. The repertoire was sequenced with immunoSEQ multiplex PCR; TCRdb's copy has only in-frame clones and lacks some. Of about 120,000 clones in the sample, around 76% were seen once. Material for sequencing was peripheral blood. The origin of the receptors is a man in his 60s with acute or convalescent COVID-19.

The chain has TRBV6-1 and TRBJ2-6; the D is unclear. V gave up 4 bases and J gave up 2 bases, with 15 bases separating them. The germline V gene has CDR1 MNHNS and CDR2 SASEGT. The CDR3 sequence is 17 residues long. The CDR3 here is CASSAQFEAAGANVLTF. CDR3 coding DNA: TGTGCCAGCAGTGCACAATTTGAGGCCGCTGGGGCCAACGTCCTGACTTTC.

This clone was counted only a few times. The chain carries TRBV5-1 and TRBJ1-2; TRBD1 agrees at 9 bases. In germline, CDR1 is SGHRS, CDR2 YFSETQ. J was trimmed by 0 bases and V by 5 bases; bases with no gene match: 5. There are 15 residues in the CDR3. The CDR3 loop reads CASRRDRDSNYGYTF. CDR3 sequence (DNA): TGCGCCAGCAGACGGGACAGGGATTCTAACTATGGCTACACCTTC.